This T cell receptor (beta chain) was identified in a study of CD8 T cells in ankylosing spondylitis. Libraries for TCR beta were made by quantitative 5'-RACE with molecular barcodes. Via MiXCR, TCRdb re-called the 5' RACE reads, giving one row per CDR3 protein. The sample includes a few hundred thousand distinct CDR3 sequences, over 15% of them seen just once. General study results and limits: In ankylosing spondylitis patients, matched synovial fluid reportedly showed significant enrichment of disease-linked clones. Made up of roughly 8 highly homologous variants, a TCR beta motif appeared characteristic of ankylosing spondylitis blood.

Ten or more counts support this clonotype. Its matching antigen is unknown. Between the trimmed V and J ends, which lost 5 bases and 3 bases, there was a span of 4 bases. Germline values: CDR1 SGHAT, CDR2 FQNNGV. The CDR3 loop spans 11 amino acids. This sequence was found in a male donor with ankylosing spondylitis. Input material: blood, either unsorted or a sorted T cell fraction (not recorded which). The chain is built from TRBV11-2 and TRBJ1-1, with D unclear. CDR3 region: CASSPYTEAFF. The CDR3 DNA reads TGTGCCAGCAGCCCCTACACTGAAGCTTTCTTT. Looking up the rest from reference TRBV11-2 and TRBJ1-1 gives the full variable domain: EAGVAQSPRYKIIEKRQSVAFWCNPISGHATLYWYQQILGQGPKLLIQFQNNGVVDDSQLPKDRFSAERLKGVDSTLKIQPAKLEDSAVYLCASSPYTEAFFGQGTRLTVV.